This TCR beta chain appears in the sequencing data of a study of monozygotic twins with inflammatory bowel disease. CDR3 length: 20 residues. Germline V gene data show CDR1 as MGHRA and CDR2 as YSYEKL. Following a re-call of the 5' RACE reads, TCRdb has one entry per CDR3 protein and lacks DNA. The sample table sets out about 350,000 distinct CDR3 sequences. The chain joins TRBV4-1 to TRBJ2-1; the D call from TCRdb, TRBD1, cannot be confirmed without DNA. The sample was blood. This receptor was taken from a human donor with ulcerative colitis or Crohn's disease, or a healthy co-twin of an affected twin (not recorded which). The CDR3 is CASSQDFAGGVKVRANEQFF.